The T cell receptor beta chain described here comes from a study of Graves' ophthalmopathy and Graves' hyperthyroidism. General study points: A model of 13 signatures distinguished ophthalmopathy from stable hyperthyroidism at around 90% sensitivity and roughly 81% specificity.

Amplified material comprised TCR beta CDR3 regions derived from RNA transcripts. RT-PCR with HTBI primers came first, then second-round multiplex PCR. Each CDR3 protein is one row after TCRdb ran MiXCR on the multiplex PCR reads. The data hold under 800,000 distinct CDR3 sequences, with approximately 21% observed a single time. This clonotype was counted many times. The antigen remains undetermined. Germline V lookup: CDR1 MNHEY, CDR2 SVGEGT. This CDR3 is built from 14 residues. V dropped 0 bases and J dropped 4 bases, with 10 bases sitting between them. Thyroid ultrasound, orbital computed tomography, TRAb, serum thyroxine and clinical symptoms formed the basis of diagnosis. Fresh peripheral blood (more than 9.5 ml) yielded the PBMCs.

The sequence was collected from a woman under 30 with stable Graves' hyperthyroidism. Some clones in this sample may be carry-over from other donors' samples. Sequenced material: peripheral blood. This chain uses TRBV6-2 or TRBV6-3 with TRBJ2-7; no clear D. CDR3 sequence (DNA): TGTGCCAGCAGTTACTCAAGGCTACTTTACGAGCAGTACTTC. Protein: CASSYSRLLYEQYF.